The 25 T cell receptor beta chains below were found in one sample sequenced in a study of blood T cell repertoires in COVID-19. Produced via immunoSEQ multiplex PCR; TCRdb's table is partial and in-frame only. The data show approximately 220,000 clones, approximately 86% seen once. The sequenced material came from PBMCs or T cells enriched from blood (not recorded which). These receptors came from a woman aged 30 to 39 with acute COVID-19.

This clone was seen just once. This chain joins TRBV3-1 (or the pseudogene TRBV3-2) and TRBJ1-4, with TRBD1 matching over 9 bases. From germline, CDR1 is LGHDT and CDR2 YNNKEL (reference sequence). The ends lost 4 bases at V and 6 bases at J; junction bases unmatched: 6. The CDR3 runs 15 residues. The CDR3 reads CASSLPGQGDEKLFF. CDR3 in DNA: TGTGCCAGCAGCCTCCCGGGACAGGGTGATGAAAAACTGTTTTTT.

The V call is TRBV23-1, the J call TRBJ2-7; D possibly corresponds to TRBD2 (5 bases). TRBV23-1 is noted as an ORF with a role that remains uncertain. The CDR3 spans 15 residues. Trimming removed 0 bases at V and 3 bases at J, with 12 bases between. CDR3: CASSQSKREFYEQYF. As DNA, the CDR3 is TGCGCCAGCAGTCAATCGAAAAGGGAGTTCTACGAGCAGTACTTC.

The chain uses TRBV5-6 and TRBJ1-1; 7 bases align to TRBD1. CDR1 and CDR2 (germline): SGHDT, YYEEEE. This CDR3 contains 14 residues. The junction had 6 bases not matched to a gene; V was cut back by 0 bases and J by 7 bases. The CDR3 bases are TGTGCCAGCAGCTTGGCCGGGACAGCCCGTGAAGCTTTCTTT. Protein product: CASSLAGTAREAFF.

The rearrangement uses TRBV5-4 and TRBJ2-7, with 8 bases that match TRBD1. Germline-derived CDR1 and CDR2 are SGHNT and YYREEE (reference sequence). The CDR3 is 15 residues long. After removal of 4 bases from V and 5 bases from J, the junction contained 11 bases not matched to a gene. The CDR3 DNA follows: TGTGCCAGCAGCAGCAAAACAGGGGGTTTTAACGAGCAGTACTTC. This sequence encodes CASSSKTGGFNEQYF.

In this sample, this clone turned up once. V is TRBV6-5 and J is TRBJ1-5, with D possibly TRBD1 on 5 matching bases. This CDR3 region has 14 residues. Trimming removed 5 bases at V and 0 bases at J, with 8 bases between. Germline loops: CDR1 MNHEY, CDR2 SVGAGI. Here the CDR3 reads CASSRQYSNQPQHF. The CDR3 nucleotides read TGTGCCAGCAGTAGACAGTATAGCAATCAGCCCCAGCATTTT.

J is TRBJ2-1 and V is TRBV10-2, with 10 bases aligning to TRBD2. The V segment lost 6 bases and the J segment 8 bases; nucleotides outside the gene matches: 7. The CDR3 extends over 14 amino acids. Germline V lookup: CDR1 WSHSY, CDR2 SAAADI. CDR3 sequence (DNA): TGCGCCAGCAGGAGGAGCGGGGGGGCCGATGAGCAGTTCTTC. This gives the protein CASRRSGGADEQFF.

V is TRBV24-1 and J is TRBJ2-2; no definite D call. V lost 3 bases and J lost 6, with 13 bases in between. This CDR3 has 15 amino acids. CDR1 is KGHDR and CDR2 is SFDVKD in the germline V gene. CDR3 sequence reads: CATSDGLRKPGELFF. The CDR3 DNA follows: TGTGCCACCAGTGATGGGTTGAGGAAACCCGGGGAGCTGTTTTTT.

The rearrangement joins TRBV5-1 to TRBJ2-1; TRBD2 aligns across 8 bases. The length of the CDR3 is 15 residues. Germline V lookup: CDR1 SGHRS, CDR2 YFSETQ. The V gene end was trimmed by 1 base and the J gene end by 6 bases; junction bases not matched to a gene: 6. The CDR3 DNA sequence: TGCGCCAGCAGCTTGTCGGGAGGGAACCTCAATGAGCAGTTCTTC. Translating gives CASSLSGGNLNEQFF.

The chain employs TRBV6-2 or TRBV6-3 and TRBJ2-7; possibly TRBD1 for D (5 bases). Between the trimmed V and J ends, which lost 5 bases and 3 bases, there was a span of 11 bases. The germline gives CDR1 MNHEY, CDR2 SVGEGT. The CDR3 loop spans 13 amino acids. The CDR3 DNA is TGTGCCAGCAGTAGGGGCCTTTACTACGAGCAGTACTTC. Translating it yields CASSRGLYYEQYF.

The chain employs TRBV12-5 and TRBJ2-7; 7 bases map to TRBD1. V was pared by 0 bases and J by 2 bases, with 10 bases of the junction left unmatched. The CDR3 contains 17 residues. Germline CDR1 and CDR2: LGHNT and FRNRAP. The CDR3 DNA is TGTGCTAGTGGTTTGGTAACGGGGAACAGGGGCGCCTACGAGCAGTACTTC. Protein sequence: CASGLVTGNRGAYEQYF.

The chain links TRBV29-1 to TRBJ1-1; tentative D call: TRBD1 (6 bases). V shed 7 bases and J shed 0 bases, with 12 bases lying between them. The CDR3 spans 13 residues. Per the germline V gene, CDR1 is SQVTM and CDR2 is ANQGSEA. This CDR3 reads CSAQGQLNTEAFF. CDR3 DNA: TGCAGCGCCCAGGGGCAGTTGAACACTGAAGCTTTCTTT.

The genes are TRBV19 and TRBJ2-1; perhaps TRBD2 as D (5 bases). Germline CDR1 reads LNHDA; CDR2 reads SQIVND (reference sequence). The V end lost 5 bases, the J end lost 4 bases, and 9 bases lay between the germline ends. The CDR3 is made up of 13 amino acids. This CDR3 is CASSAGRYNEQFF. The CDR3 DNA reads as TGTGCCAGTAGTGCGGGCCGATACAATGAGCAGTTCTTC. The full variable domain, in which reference TRBV19 and TRBJ2-1 provide the parts outside the CDR3, is DGGITQSPKYLFRKEGQNVTLSCEQNLNHDAMYWYRQDPGQGLRLIYYSQIVNDFQKGDIAEGYSVSREKKESFPLTVTSAQKNPTAFYLCASSAGRYNEQFFGPGTRLTVL.

V usage is TRBV7-9 and J usage is TRBJ2-1; TRBD2 is a possible D gene (6 bases). The length of the CDR3 is 17 residues. Deletions cut 2 bases from V and 0 bases from J, with 14 bases between. Per the germline V gene, CDR1 is SEHNR and CDR2 is FQNEAQ (reference sequence). The CDR3 DNA follows: TGTGCCAGCAGCTTACAAGCCGGCGGGACCTCCTACAATGAGCAGTTCTTC. This gives the protein CASSLQAGGTSYNEQFF.

This clone was seen ten or more times. The rearrangement links TRBV4-1 to TRBJ2-3; the D is unclear. CDR3 size: 16 residues. The V gene lost 3 bases and the J gene lost 1 base, with 14 bases spanning the gap. The germline CDR1 and CDR2 sequences are MGHRA and YSYEKL. CDR3 residues: CASSQTTSQGTDTQYF. CDR3 bases: TGCGCCAGCAGCCAGACCACCAGTCAGGGCACAGATACGCAGTATTTT.

The rearrangement uses TRBV5-4 and TRBJ2-2; 8 bases are shared with TRBD2. With 3 bases clipped from V and 2 bases from J, the junction kept 9 bases outside the gene matches. Germline loops: CDR1 SGHNT, CDR2 YYREEE (reference sequence). The CDR3 sequence is 17 residues long. DNA for the CDR3: TGTGCCAGCAGCTCGAAATTGCGGGGGGCTAACACCGGGGAGCTGTTTTTT. The encoded protein is CASSSKLRGANTGELFF.

V usage is TRBV9 and J usage is TRBJ2-3; possibly TRBD1 for D (5 bases). This CDR3 is 15 amino acids long. Germline CDR1 SGDLS, CDR2 YYNGEE. V was trimmed by 0 bases and J by 0 bases, leaving 8 bases between them. The CDR3 here is CASSVDRLSTDTQYF. The CDR3 DNA follows: TGTGCCAGCAGCGTAGACAGGCTTAGCACAGATACGCAGTATTTT. Together with reference TRBV9 and TRBJ2-3, the CDR3 gives the full variable domain: DSGVTQTPKHLITATGQRVTLRCSPRSGDLSVYWYQQSLDQGLQFLIQYYNGEERAKGNILERFSAQQFPDLHSELNLSSLELGDSALYFCASSVDRLSTDTQYFGPGTRLTVL.

V gene TRBV4-3 combines with J gene TRBJ2-5; weak D call: TRBD1 (5 bases). The CDR3 covers 14 residues. CDR1 is LGHNA and CDR2 is YSLEER in the germline V gene. V lost 2 bases and J 5 bases, leaving 12 bases between the germline ends. This chain's CDR3 is CASSQSRDGETQYF. In nucleotides, the CDR3 is TGCGCCAGCAGCCAATCCAGGGATGGGGAGACCCAGTACTTC.

The chain carries TRBV12-3 or TRBV12-4 and TRBJ1-5; D remains unclear. The V gene lost 6 bases and the J gene lost 4 bases, with 10 bases spanning the gap. This CDR3 region has 13 residues. The CDR3 DNA is TGTGCCAGCAGCCGCCGGGAAAATCAGCCCCAGCATTTT. Translation gives CASSRRENQPQHF.

This clone was observed a single time. DNA of the CDR3: TGTGCCAGCAGCTCCCTCACCGCGGCTTTCGCTTCAGATACGCAGTATTTT. It yields the protein CASSSLTAAFASDTQYF. The V and J genes are TRBV7-9 and TRBJ2-3; D gene unclear. The length of the CDR3 is 17 residues. The V and J ends lost 4 bases and 4 bases respectively, with 21 bases between them. Germline CDR1 is SEHNR and CDR2 is FQNEAQ (reference sequence).

The CDR3 DNA sequence: TGTGCCAGCAGTTTCGGGACTCAAGACAATCAGCCCCAGCATTTT. It is translated as CASSFGTQDNQPQHF. This chain links TRBV7-9 with TRBJ1-5, with D maybe TRBD1 (5 bases). CDR1 SEHNR and CDR2 FQNEAQ come from the germline V gene (reference sequence). V was cut by 6 bases and J by 3 bases, with 15 bases left in between. CDR3 length: 15 amino acids.

The count of this clone is one. The J gene is TRBJ2-1, the V gene TRBV29-1; possible D gene TRBD2, 7 bases. Germline values: CDR1 SQVTM, CDR2 ANQGSEA. CDR3 length: 13 amino acids. The V gene lost 5 bases and the J gene lost 5 bases, with 13 bases spanning the gap. CDR3 loop: CSVRRGPDNEQFF. CDR3 DNA sequence: TGCAGCGTTAGGCGGGGGCCCGACAATGAGCAGTTCTTC.

The chain joins TRBV19 to TRBJ1-5; D not resolved. This CDR3 has 13 residues. The germline V and J ends were trimmed by 3 bases and 5 bases, with 8 bases remaining between them. CDR1 LNHDA and CDR2 SQIVND come from the germline V gene (reference sequence). CDR3 residues: CASSIGVDQPQHF. The CDR3 region has the DNA TGTGCCAGTAGTATCGGGGTGGATCAGCCCCAGCATTTT.

The chain is built from TRBV11-2 and TRBJ1-3; TRBD1 matches at 8 bases. CDR3 length: 17 residues. J was trimmed by 0 bases and V by 3 bases; bases with no gene match: 7. The germline V gene encodes CDR1 SGHAT and CDR2 FQNNGV. CDR3 sequence reads: CASSFTGQGYSGNTIYF. In nucleotides, the CDR3 is TGTGCCAGCAGCTTTACTGGACAGGGTTACTCTGGAAACACCATATATTTT.

The V call is TRBV3-1 (or the pseudogene TRBV3-2), the J call TRBJ2-5; the D is unclear. Deletions cut 0 bases from V and 1 base from J, with 6 bases between. Looked up from germline, CDR1 is LGHDT and CDR2 is YNNKEL (reference sequence). The CDR3 length is 14 residues. CDR3 bases: TGTGCCAGCAGCCAAGACAGGTTCCAAGAGACCCAGTACTTC. This translates into CASSQDRFQETQYF.

The chain is built from TRBV5-1 and TRBJ2-3; D possibly corresponds to TRBD2 (5 bases). V gave up 4 bases and J gave up 4 bases, with 13 bases separating them. This CDR3 comprises 14 residues. CDR1 is SGHRS and CDR2 is YFSETQ in the germline V gene. As DNA, the CDR3 is TGCGCCAGCAGCCCCCGAGGGATTGCAGATACGCAGTATTTT. Its protein product is CASSPRGIADTQYF.